These T cell receptor beta chains were read from a single sample in a study of blood T cell repertoires in COVID-19. Here immunoSEQ multiplex PCR was the method, and the copy in TCRdb shows in-frame clones only, minus some. In the table there are approximately 250,000 clones, 80% to 90% of which are singletons. Sample: peripheral blood. These receptors all come from a woman in her thirties or forties who had recovered from COVID-19. Both conserved end residues are part of each CDR3. The D gene is left open where the match is weak. Part of the rows lack a size; the others show once, few, many or a class for expanded clones.

clone size | J gene | D gene | V gene | CDR3 protein
. | TRBJ1-5 | TRBD1 | TRBV2 | CASRGQGGAYSNQPQHF
. | TRBJ1-4 | TRBD1 | TRBV19 | CATSRDRVGNEKLFF
. | TRBJ2-7 | TRBD2 | TRBV5-1 | CASSLMGLATDEQYF
few | TRBJ1-2 | . | TRBV2 | CASSEKQGYYGYTF
. | TRBJ2-1 | TRBD2 | TRBV28 | CASSPTLLAGGPDDEQFF
. | TRBJ2-5 | TRBD2 | TRBV5-1 | CASSLGLTSLGETQYF
. | TRBJ1-2 | TRBD1 | TRBV28 | CASTVSPSTGCTF
few | TRBJ1-2 | TRBD1 | TRBV10-3 | CAIRDRTNYGYTF
. | TRBJ1-2 | . | TRBV10-3 | CAISETGGNYGYTF
. | TRBJ2-5 | TRBD2 | TRBV7-2 | CASSLGRGGGAQETQYF